This TCR beta chain was observed in a study of response to subunit inactivated influenza vaccine. Germline assignment: CDR1 SGHTA and CDR2 FQGNSA. The length of the CDR3 is 14 residues. The germline V and J ends were trimmed by 1 base and 7 bases, with 11 bases remaining between them. TCRdb reprocessed the RT-PCR reads with MiXCR, giving one entry per CDR3 protein. The data show about 540,000 distinct CDR3 sequences, approximately 20% seen once. This sample also appeared in a second study, on T cells expressing NK-cell markers. That work adds: A 5'RACE template switching approach incorporating UMIs was used to make TCR beta cDNA. There remained a lack of clarity about HCMV specificity of expanded NKG2C+ T cell clones.

This sample comprised CD4+ T cells sorted from PBMCs, obtained 11 to 12 days after vaccination. The V and J genes are TRBV7-2 and TRBJ2-1; perhaps D is TRBD1 or TRBD2 (5 bases each). The origin of this receptor is a man aged 45-65 years who received an inactivated influenza vaccine. This chain's CDR3 is CASSLDWGGNEQFF. CDR3 nucleotides: TGTGCCAGCAGCTTAGATTGGGGCGGGAATGAGCAGTTCTTC.